This passage covers 21 T cell receptor beta chains from one sample sequenced in a study of siplizumab effects on memory and regulatory T cells (dated by TCRdb to about 2019). The library was prepared using the immunoSEQ multiplex PCR assay. TCRdb carries this immuneACCESS record with in-frame sequences only. Its versions omit some clonotypes, under half of them owing to an unresolved V gene in the studies checked, with the rest unexplained. Recorded for this sample are approximately 110,000 clones; about 90% of them occurred a single time. The ten largest clones capture around 0.75% of the sample. Input material: Tregs sorted from blood. All receptors come from a human donor in good health.

In its sample, this clone was seen once. V is TRBV2 and J is TRBJ2-3; 7 bases fit TRBD2. There are 17 residues in the CDR3. The germline gives CDR1 SNHLY, CDR2 FYNNEI. The V gene end was trimmed by 8 bases and the J gene end by 2 bases; junction bases not matched to a gene: 16. CDR3: CASLYFPSGHDTDTQYF. CDR3 nucleotide sequence: TGTGCCAGCCTCTATTTTCCTAGCGGACATGACACAGATACGCAGTATTTT.

This rearrangement joins TRBV7-2 to TRBJ2-7; possibly TRBD2 for D (5 bases). The length of the CDR3 is 13 residues. Trimming left V 6 bases short and J 2 bases short, with 11 bases between. CDR1 and CDR2 (germline): SGHTA, FQGNSA. Written as DNA, the CDR3 is TGTGCCAGCAGTCGCGGGCCTGCCTACGAGCAGTACTTC. Protein sequence: CASSRGPAYEQYF.

V and J are TRBV6-5 and TRBJ2-7; D possibly corresponds to TRBD1 (6 bases). CDR1 is MNHEY, CDR2 SVGAGI, per germline. The ends were cut back, 6 bases at V and 4 bases at J, with 19 bases in the middle. CDR3 length equals 15 residues. CDR3 region: CASRFTGTSQYEQYF. The DNA of the CDR3 is TGTGCCAGCAGATTCACCGGGACATCCCAGTACGAGCAGTACTTC.

The rearrangement uses TRBV7-8 and TRBJ2-5; maybe TRBD2 (5 bases). Germline V CDR1 and CDR2: SGHVS, FQNEAQ. The CDR3 sequence is 14 residues long. Trimming stripped 1 base from V and 0 bases from J, with 6 bases between. CDR3 nucleotide sequence: TGTGCCAGCAGCTTAGACGGGGACCAAGAGACCCAGTACTTC. It is translated as CASSLDGDQETQYF.

This chain connects TRBV5-4 to TRBJ2-3, with D maybe TRBD1 (6 bases). The CDR3 has 14 residues. Trimming cost V 3 bases and J 4 bases, with 12 bases left between them. Germline CDR1 is SGHNT and CDR2 is YYREEE (reference sequence). The CDR3 DNA is TGTGCCAGCAGCTGGAAACAGGGAGCAGATACGCAGTATTTT. This translates into CASSWKQGADTQYF.

The sample holds one count of this clone. The chain uses TRBV29-1 and TRBJ1-2, with D unclear. There are 13 residues in the CDR3. The V and J ends lost 2 bases and 3 bases respectively, with 10 bases between them. The germline CDR1 and CDR2 sequences are SQVTM and ANQGSEA. CDR3 region: CSVEFETYYGYTF. The CDR3 DNA reads as TGCAGCGTTGAATTTGAGACTTACTATGGCTACACCTTC.

This chain links TRBV7-9 with TRBJ1-2; unclear D gene. The CDR3 has 12 amino acids. V was trimmed by 2 bases and J by 6 bases, leaving 7 bases between them. Germline V gene data show CDR1 as SEHNR and CDR2 as FQNEAQ (reference sequence). The CDR3 bases are TGTGCCAGCAGCTTATATCAGGATGGCTACACCTTC. Translation gives CASSLYQDGYTF.

The chain links TRBV18 to TRBJ2-1; 9 bases agree with TRBD2. Germline CDR1 is KGHSH and CDR2 is LQKENI. The CDR3 spans 15 residues. The junction had 5 bases not matched to a gene; V was cut back by 3 bases and J by 5 bases. CDR3 DNA sequence: TGTGCCAGCTCACCCGGGACTAGCCAGAACAATGAGCAGTTCTTC. Encoded protein: CASSPGTSQNNEQFF.

V is TRBV21-1 and J is TRBJ1-5; no DNA check was done on the table's D call, TRBD1. TRBV21-1 counts as a pseudogene. This CDR3 spans 10 amino acids. This CDR3 reads CAMTGEPQHF. In nucleotides, the CDR3 is TGTGCCATGACAGGGGAGCCCCAGCATTTT.

The chain joins TRBV9 to TRBJ2-1; D gene unclear. Germline CDR1 SGDLS, CDR2 YYNGEE. Trimming cost V 0 bases and J 8 bases, with 12 bases left between them. CDR3 size: 14 residues. CDR3 nucleotides: TGTGCCAGCAGCGTAGTGAGTAGTAACCATGAGCAGTTCTTC. Amino acids: CASSVVSSNHEQFF.

V gene TRBV15 combines with J gene TRBJ2-3; D might be TRBD1 (5 bases). Germline V CDR1 and CDR2: LNHNV, YYDKDF (reference sequence). Trimming cost V 4 bases and J 2 bases, with 10 bases left between them. CDR3 length equals 14 residues. The chain's CDR3 is CATSNLGHTDTQYF. The CDR3 DNA sequence: TGTGCCACCAGCAACTTAGGACACACAGATACGCAGTATTTT.

V usage is TRBV4-1 and J usage is TRBJ1-1; D not resolved. V was cut by 0 bases and J by 0 bases, with 2 bases left in between. The CDR3 runs to 13 residues. Germline lookup yields CDR1 MGHRA and CDR2 YSYEKL. The CDR3 spells CASSQDLNTEAFF. In DNA form, the CDR3 reads TGCGCCAGCAGCCAAGATTTGAACACTGAAGCTTTCTTT.

The chain links TRBV5-1 to TRBJ2-3; no clear D. The CDR3 spans 13 residues. The ends were cut back, 0 bases at V and 4 bases at J, with 6 bases in the middle. From germline, CDR1 is SGHRS and CDR2 YFSETQ. The CDR3 loop reads CASSLDQADTQYF. The CDR3 coding sequence is TGCGCCAGCAGCTTGGATCAGGCAGATACGCAGTATTTT.

The CDR3 loop is CAISDDRGNEQFF. CDR3 DNA sequence: TGTGCCATCAGTGATGACAGGGGCAATGAGCAGTTCTTC. The V and J genes are TRBV10-3 and TRBJ2-1, with 8 bases fitting TRBD1. CDR1 is ENHRY, CDR2 SYGVKD, per germline. CDR3 length: 13 amino acids. V gave up 3 bases and J gave up 6 bases; unmatched junction bases: 1.

The rearrangement uses TRBV11-2 and TRBJ2-5, with 8 bases fitting TRBD1. Germline assignment: CDR1 SGHAT and CDR2 FQNNGV. The V gene end was trimmed by 6 bases and the J gene end by 0 bases; junction bases not matched to a gene: 6. The CDR3 runs to 15 residues. The CDR3, as DNA: TGTGCCAGCAGTTTGGACAGGGCGTACCAAGAGACCCAGTACTTC. It is translated as CASSLDRAYQETQYF.

This chain connects TRBV18 to TRBJ1-4, with D perhaps TRBD1 (6 bases). CDR3 length equals 16 residues. Trimming pared 2 bases from V and 6 bases from J, leaving 16 bases between. Germline assignment: CDR1 KGHSH and CDR2 LQKENI. The CDR3 DNA follows: TGTGCCAGCTCACCATTAGCAGCGTCAGGGGATGAAAAACTGTTTTTT. Protein sequence: CASSPLAASGDEKLFF.

The chain joins TRBV6-6 to TRBJ2-3; D is uncertain. V gave up 7 bases and J gave up 1 base, with 6 bases separating them. This CDR3 has 12 residues. CDR1 and CDR2 from the germline V gene are MNHNY and SVGAGI (reference sequence). This CDR3 reads CASTLGTDTQYF. CDR3 nucleotides: TGTGCCAGCACCCTAGGCACAGATACGCAGTATTTT.

The chain has TRBV27 and TRBJ1-1; unclear D gene. Germline loops: CDR1 MNHEY, CDR2 SMNVEV (reference sequence). This CDR3 has 13 amino acids. V lost 6 bases, J lost 1 base, and 9 bases lay in between. The CDR3 DNA is TGTGCCAGCAGCTTCGGATGGAACACTGAAGCTTTCTTT. Protein: CASSFGWNTEAFF.

The V call is TRBV5-1, the J call TRBJ1-1; the D gene is possibly TRBD1 (5 bases). Trimming cost V 0 bases and J 3 bases, with 12 bases left between them. The CDR3 consists of 15 residues. CDR1 SGHRS and CDR2 YFSETQ come from the germline V gene. CDR3 region: CASSLAAGVDTEAFF. DNA of the CDR3: TGCGCCAGCAGCTTGGCGGCGGGGGTGGACACTGAAGCTTTCTTT.

This rearrangement joins TRBV4-1 to TRBJ1-5, with TRBD1 matching 7 bases. The germline gives CDR1 MGHRA, CDR2 YSYEKL. The CDR3 totals 14 residues. With 6 bases clipped from V and 3 bases from J, the junction kept 5 bases outside the gene matches. CDR3 DNA sequence: TGCGCCAGCAGTCTGACAGGGAACAATCAGCCCCAGCATTTT. It is translated as CASSLTGNNQPQHF.

J is TRBJ1-5 and V is TRBV18; D gene unclear. Germline V CDR1 and CDR2: KGHSH, LQKENI. Trimming took off 6 bases at V and 5 bases at J, with 14 bases between the two ends. The CDR3 length is 14 residues. For the CDR3, the DNA is TGTGCCAGCTCCGCCCAAGAGGGCGATCAGCCCCAGCATTTT. Protein sequence: CASSAQEGDQPQHF.